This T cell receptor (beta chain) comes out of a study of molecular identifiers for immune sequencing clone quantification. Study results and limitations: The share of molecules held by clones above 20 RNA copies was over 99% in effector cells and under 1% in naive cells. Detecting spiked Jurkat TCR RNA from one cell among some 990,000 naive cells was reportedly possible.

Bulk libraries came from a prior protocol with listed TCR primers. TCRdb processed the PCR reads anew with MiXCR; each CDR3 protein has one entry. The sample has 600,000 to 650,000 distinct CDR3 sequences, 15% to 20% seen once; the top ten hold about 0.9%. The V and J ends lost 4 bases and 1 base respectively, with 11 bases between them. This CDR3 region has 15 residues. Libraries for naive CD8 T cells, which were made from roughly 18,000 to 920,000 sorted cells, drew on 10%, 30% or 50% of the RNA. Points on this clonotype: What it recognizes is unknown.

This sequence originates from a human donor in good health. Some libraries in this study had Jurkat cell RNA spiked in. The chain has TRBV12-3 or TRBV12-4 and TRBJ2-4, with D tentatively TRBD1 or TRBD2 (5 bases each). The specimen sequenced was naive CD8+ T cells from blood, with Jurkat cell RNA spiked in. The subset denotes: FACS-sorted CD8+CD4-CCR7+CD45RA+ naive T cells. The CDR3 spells CASSSRDGAKNIQYF. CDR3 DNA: TGTGCCAGCAGTTCCCGGGACGGGGCCAAAAACATTCAGTACTTC.